Listed here are 19 T cell receptor beta chains from one sample, sequenced in a study of cytomegalovirus exposure and HLA in healthy donors. Produced via immunoSEQ multiplex PCR; TCRdb's table is partial and in-frame only. The table shows 120,000 or so clones, with 89% occurring only once. The sequenced sample consisted of PBMCs. These receptors were taken from a young woman in good health and CMV-seronegative.

This clone was recorded only once. The rearrangement links TRBV19 to TRBJ1-4; possible D gene TRBD1, 6 bases. The V gene lost 4 bases and the J gene lost 7 bases, with 16 bases spanning the gap. The CDR3 totals 15 residues. The germline V gene encodes CDR1 LNHDA and CDR2 SQIVND (reference sequence). The CDR3 DNA follows: TGTGCCAGTAGTAAGAACAGGGTGATAAGTGAAAAACTGTTTTTT. Protein product: CASSKNRVISEKLFF.

The V and J genes are TRBV29-1 and TRBJ2-7, with TRBD2 matching 8 bases. The ends lost 4 bases at V and 4 bases at J; junction bases unmatched: 3. This CDR3 is 12 amino acids long. The germline gives CDR1 SQVTM, CDR2 ANQGSEA. CDR3 DNA: TGCAGCGTTGCGGGCGGGAGGTACGAGCAGTACTTC. Translation gives CSVAGGRYEQYF.

The rearrangement joins TRBV4-2 to TRBJ2-7; 13 bases are shared with TRBD2. V was pared by 0 bases and J by 4 bases, with 12 bases of the junction left unmatched. Germline V lookup: CDR1 LGHNA, CDR2 YNFKEQ. The CDR3 has 19 amino acids. The CDR3 is CASSQEELAGGPGGYEQYF. For the CDR3, the DNA is TGTGCCAGCAGCCAAGAGGAACTAGCGGGAGGGCCAGGGGGATACGAGCAGTACTTC.

The V and J genes are TRBV11-3 and TRBJ2-1; TRBD1 might be the D (5 bases). The CDR3 has 11 amino acids. Germline-derived CDR1 and CDR2 are SGHNT and YENEEA. With 4 bases removed from V and 12 bases from J, the gap between germline ends came to 10 bases. The CDR3 spells CASSSSRGQFF. Here the CDR3 DNA reads TGTGCCAGCAGCTCCTCTAGGGGGCAGTTCTTC. Using reference TRBV11-3 and TRBJ2-1 for the parts outside the CDR3, the full variable domain is EAGVVQSPRYKIIEKKQPVAFWCNPISGHNTLYWYLQNLGQGPELLIRYENEEAVDDSQLPKDRFSAERLKGVDSTLKIQPAELGDSAVYLCASSSSRGQFFGPGTRLTVL.

This clone was seen only once. The V gene is TRBV5-1, the J gene TRBJ2-7, with 7 bases that match TRBD1. The CDR3 has 14 amino acids. The germline V gene has CDR1 SGHRS and CDR2 YFSETQ. V dropped 5 bases and J dropped 0; count of bases not matched to a gene: 5. For the CDR3, the DNA is TGCGCCAGCAGGATACAGGGGAGCTCCTACGAGCAGTACTTC. It yields the protein CASRIQGSSYEQYF.

A word on this clone: The same CDR3 arises from other DNA sequences in this sample as well. This chain joins TRBV7-9 and TRBJ2-1, with D tentatively TRBD1 (5 bases). The V and J ends lost 6 bases and 4 bases respectively, with 10 bases between them. Germline V gene sequence: CDR1 SEHNR, CDR2 FQNEAQ (reference sequence). The CDR3 is made up of 13 amino acids. For the CDR3, the DNA is TGTGCCAGCAGGTTGGACACTTACAATGAGCAGTTCTTC. It is translated as CASRLDTYNEQFF.

V is TRBV5-4 and J is TRBJ2-7; D remains unclear. Germline V CDR1 and CDR2: SGHNT, YYREEE (reference sequence). V was cut by 4 bases and J by 6 bases, with 11 bases left in between. The CDR3 totals 12 residues. For the CDR3, the DNA is TGTGCCAGCAGCGGTCCGAGCTCCGAGCAGTACTTC. Residues: CASSGPSSEQYF. Drawing the rest from reference TRBV5-4 and TRBJ2-7, the complete variable domain is ETGVTQSPTHLIKTRGQQVTLRCSSQSGHNTVSWYQQALGQGPQFIFQYYREEENGRGNFPPRFSGLQFPNYSSELNVNALELDDSALYLCASSGPSSEQYFGPGTRLTVT.

The rearrangement uses TRBV5-6 and TRBJ1-2; 12 bases align to TRBD1. Losses at the gene ends were 4 bases for V and 5 bases for J; bases not matched to a gene: 9. Germline values: CDR1 SGHDT, CDR2 YYEEEE. The CDR3 spans 16 residues. The CDR3 loop is CASSPGTGGDGYGYTF. The DNA for the CDR3 is TGTGCCAGCAGCCCTGGGACAGGGGGCGATGGGTATGGCTACACCTTC.

The chain combines TRBV7-2 with TRBJ2-5, with 10 bases aligning to TRBD2. CDR1 is SGHTA, CDR2 FQGNSA, per germline. This CDR3 is 15 amino acids long. Trimming cost V 3 bases and J 4 bases; bases outside gene matches: 5. The CDR3 coding sequence is TGTGCCAGCAGCTTGACTAGCGGGTTGGCAGAGACCCAGTACTTC. Encoded protein: CASSLTSGLAETQYF.

V is TRBV7-6 and J is TRBJ2-2; 8 bases are shared with TRBD2. The CDR3 totals 16 residues. In germline, CDR1 is SGHVS, CDR2 FNYEAQ. V lost 3 bases and J lost 3; bases outside the gene matches: 6. CDR3 residues: CASSFRASGYTGELFF. For the CDR3, the DNA is TGTGCCAGCAGCTTTCGGGCTAGCGGGTACACCGGGGAGCTGTTTTTT.

V gene TRBV11-3 combines with J gene TRBJ1-1, with 11 bases fitting TRBD1. Unmatched junction bases numbered 11, after V lost 4 bases and J lost 7 bases. The CDR3 covers 16 residues. Germline V gives CDR1 SGHNT, CDR2 YENEEA. CDR3 region: CASSYYTGTGGFEAFF. DNA of the CDR3: TGTGCCAGCAGCTACTACACCGGGACAGGGGGATTTGAAGCTTTCTTT.

The chain links TRBV30 to TRBJ2-1, with 9 bases matching TRBD2. The CDR3 length is 14 residues. Germline CDR1 and CDR2: GTSNPN and SVGIG (reference sequence). After removal of 4 bases from V and 8 bases from J, the junction contained 9 bases not matched to a gene. The CDR3 reads CAWNLGLAGDEQFF. Written as DNA, the CDR3 is TGTGCCTGGAATTTGGGACTAGCTGGGGATGAGCAGTTCTTC.

This chain joins TRBV6-1 and TRBJ2-5, with a tentative D call TRBD1 (5 bases). This CDR3 is built from 11 residues. Germline assignment: CDR1 MNHNS and CDR2 SASEGT. V shed 11 bases and J shed 9 bases, with 16 bases lying between them. Here the CDR3 reads CAGSSGRSQYF. For the CDR3, the DNA is TGTGCCGGCTCCTCAGGGCGTTCCCAGTACTTC.

The chain carries TRBV4-1 and TRBJ2-4; 9 nucleotides line up with TRBD1. The CDR3 length is 15 residues. Germline loops: CDR1 MGHRA, CDR2 YSYEKL. The V gene end was trimmed by 1 base and the J gene end by 6 bases; junction bases not matched to a gene: 4. The CDR3 loop is CASSQVGTGTNIQYF. In nucleotides, the CDR3 is TGCGCCAGCAGCCAAGTCGGGACAGGGACAAACATTCAGTACTTC.

V and J are TRBV18 and TRBJ2-2, with D tentatively TRBD1 (6 bases). Trimming removed 6 bases from V and 4 bases from J, with 18 bases in between. The CDR3 length is 16 residues. In germline, CDR1 is KGHSH, CDR2 LQKENI. CDR3 protein: CASSLNRVKGTGELFF. CDR3 sequence (DNA): TGTGCCAGCTCCCTAAACAGGGTGAAGGGCACCGGGGAGCTGTTTTTT.

This clone was picked up a small number of times. The chain recombines TRBV18 with TRBJ2-7, with D possibly being TRBD2 (6 bases). Looked up from germline, CDR1 is KGHSH and CDR2 is LQKENI. This CDR3 spans 13 amino acids. V lost 3 bases and J 0 bases, leaving 6 bases between the germline ends. In DNA form, the CDR3 reads TGTGCCAGCTCACCGGGACTCTCCTACGAGCAGTACTTC. As protein: CASSPGLSYEQYF.

V gene TRBV5-4 combines with J gene TRBJ2-5, with D possibly being TRBD1 (6 bases). The CDR3 runs 15 residues. Germline values: CDR1 SGHNT, CDR2 YYREEE (reference sequence). V was clipped by 5 bases and J by 0 bases, with 14 bases between them. The CDR3 sequence is CASRGAGLNQETQYF. CDR3 bases: TGTGCCAGCAGGGGGGCCGGACTTAACCAAGAGACCCAGTACTTC.

The chain combines TRBV19 with TRBJ2-3; the D gene is possibly TRBD2 (5 bases). V was clipped by 0 bases and J by 1 base, with 8 bases between them. Germline V gene data show CDR1 as LNHDA and CDR2 as SQIVND (reference sequence). This CDR3 comprises 15 residues. CDR3: CASSIELDRTDTQYF. In DNA form, the CDR3 reads TGTGCCAGTAGTATAGAACTAGACCGCACAGATACGCAGTATTTT. The full variable domain, with the rest looked up from reference TRBV19 and TRBJ2-3, is DGGITQSPKYLFRKEGQNVTLSCEQNLNHDAMYWYRQDPGQGLRLIYYSQIVNDFQKGDIAEGYSVSREKKESFPLTVTSAQKNPTAFYLCASSIELDRTDTQYFGPGTRLTVL.

The chain links TRBV27 to TRBJ1-1; perhaps TRBD1 as D (5 bases). This CDR3 region has 12 residues. Germline V gene data show CDR1 as MNHEY and CDR2 as SMNVEV (reference sequence). The V and J ends lost 1 base and 6 bases respectively, with 6 bases between them. The CDR3 reads CASSLWGAEAFF. The DNA for the CDR3 is TGTGCCAGCAGTTTATGGGGCGCTGAAGCTTTCTTT.